These 22 T cell receptor beta chains came from one sample sequenced in a study of response to subunit inactivated influenza vaccine. TCRdb ran MiXCR on the RT-PCR reads and lists one entry per CDR3 protein. The table has more than 550,000 distinct CDR3 sequences, roughly 12% seen once. The sample here was PBMCs from blood, taken on the day of vaccination. These receptors all stem from a man aged 50 to 59 who received an inactivated influenza vaccine.

V is TRBV6-2 or TRBV6-3 and J is TRBJ1-1; D is possibly TRBD1 (5 bases). This CDR3 comprises 14 residues. Trimming removed 2 bases from V and 4 bases from J, with 11 bases in between. The V gene's germline CDR1 is MNHEY and CDR2 SVGEGT. The CDR3 reads CASSYDRPGTEAFF. DNA of the CDR3: TGTGCCAGCAGTTACGACAGACCGGGCACTGAAGCTTTCTTT.

By proportion, this clonotype is medium-sized. The rearrangement joins TRBV12-3 or TRBV12-4 to TRBJ2-3, with 8 bases matching TRBD2. V lost 4 bases to trimming and J lost 3 bases; unmatched junction nucleotides: 6. This CDR3 has 15 amino acids. The CDR3 DNA reads as TGTGCCAGCAGTTCACGGCGGGAGGTAACAGATACGCAGTATTTT. This translates into CASSSRREVTDTQYF.

This clonotype came up a few times. DNA of the CDR3: TGTGCCAGCAGTTACTCGGGGGACGGCGGCTACACCTTC. Translation gives CASSYSGDGGYTF. This chain connects TRBV6-5 to TRBJ1-2; TRBD1 is a possible D gene (5 bases). Trimming stripped 0 bases from V and 8 bases from J, with 10 bases between. The CDR3 length is 13 residues. Germline V lookup: CDR1 MNHEY, CDR2 SVGAGI.

The table lists this clonotype with a few counts. The V gene is TRBV20-1, the J gene TRBJ2-3; the D is unclear. Deletions cut 5 bases from V and 8 bases from J, with 14 bases between. This CDR3 has 12 amino acids. Germline V gives CDR1 DFQATT, CDR2 SNEGSKA (reference sequence). The CDR3 DNA reads TGCAGTGCTCCACGGATCGCCGGTACGCAGTATTTT. Amino acid sequence: CSAPRIAGTQYF.

There are many counts of this clonotype. The V and J genes are TRBV9 and TRBJ1-2; perhaps TRBD1 as D (5 bases). Trimming removed 2 bases from V and 0 bases from J, with 11 bases in between. From germline, CDR1 is SGDLS and CDR2 YYNGEE. CDR3 size: 15 residues. The CDR3, as DNA: TGTGCCAGCAGCGTGGGGGGAGATTCTAACTATGGCTACACCTTC. Protein product: CASSVGGDSNYGYTF.

This clonotype occurred a few times. The rearrangement uses TRBV7-2 and TRBJ2-1; 7 bases map to TRBD2. The CDR3 loop spans 15 amino acids. J lost 7 bases, V lost 5 bases, and 11 bases had no gene match. CDR1 is SGHTA, CDR2 FQGNSA, per germline. The CDR3 here is CASSRRKGGPNEQFF. The CDR3 DNA reads as TGTGCCAGCAGCCGGCGGAAGGGAGGGCCTAATGAGCAGTTCTTC.

There are many counts of this clonotype. This chain uses TRBV12-3 or TRBV12-4 with TRBJ2-1, with unresolved D. The V and J ends lost 3 bases and 4 bases respectively, with 7 bases between them. CDR3 size: 13 residues. The chain's CDR3 is CASSFSTYNEQFF. DNA for the CDR3: TGTGCCAGCAGTTTCTCCACTTACAATGAGCAGTTCTTC.

The chain uses TRBV12-3 or TRBV12-4 and TRBJ2-1; tentatively, D is TRBD2 (6 bases). The CDR3 runs to 15 residues. Trimming took off 5 bases at V and 8 bases at J, with 19 bases between the two ends. The CDR3 DNA follows: TGTGCCAGCAGTCCCCCGGGACCTTTAGCGGATGAGCAGTTCTTC. Translation gives CASSPPGPLADEQFF.

This clonotype was counted many times. V is TRBV9 and J is TRBJ2-6; no definite D call. The CDR3 sequence is 16 residues long. V shed 0 bases and J shed 4 bases, with 11 bases lying between them. CDR1 SGDLS and CDR2 YYNGEE come from the germline V gene. CDR3 in amino acids: CASSVAVERGANVLTF. The CDR3 region has the DNA TGTGCCAGCAGCGTAGCCGTTGAGCGAGGGGCCAACGTCCTGACTTTC.

This clonotype occurred a few times. This chain connects TRBV20-1 to TRBJ1-5; D is unclear. V shed 3 bases and J shed 0 bases, with 9 bases lying between them. Germline V CDR1 and CDR2: DFQATT, SNEGSKA (reference sequence). The CDR3 has 14 amino acids. This chain's CDR3 is CSARRGNSNQPQHF. CDR3 bases: TGCAGTGCTAGGCGGGGAAATAGCAATCAGCCCCAGCATTTT.

This clonotype showed up just a few times. The chain carries TRBV7-2 and TRBJ2-1, with 8 bases identical to TRBD1. The V segment lost 1 base and the J segment 10 bases; nucleotides outside the gene matches: 6. The CDR3 is 14 residues long. CDR1 and CDR2 (germline): SGHTA, FQGNSA. CDR3 nucleotide sequence: TGTGCCAGCAGCTTAGTTTCAGGGGGCGGAGAGCAGTTCTTC. As protein: CASSLVSGGGEQFF.

This clonotype was seen more than once but under ten times. The chain has TRBV6-6 and TRBJ1-2; D may be TRBD1 (5 bases). Trimming shortened V by 2 bases and J by 7 bases, and 11 bases separated the two germline ends. The V gene's germline CDR1 is MNHNY and CDR2 SVGAGI (reference sequence). The length of the CDR3 is 13 residues. The CDR3 DNA is TGTGCCAGCAGTTACCCAGGGAGTGTTGGCTACACCTTC. Translating gives CASSYPGSVGYTF.

Only a few counts were recorded for this clonotype. This CDR3 reads CASSPGSRDQETQYF. CDR3 nucleotides: TGTGCCAGCAGCCCCGGGTCCAGGGACCAAGAGACCCAGTACTTC. The rearrangement joins TRBV7-3 to TRBJ2-5; perhaps TRBD1 as D (5 bases). The CDR3 has 15 residues. Germline V lookup: CDR1 SGHTA, CDR2 FQGTGA. With 5 bases removed from V and 0 bases from J, the gap between germline ends came to 13 bases. The entire variable domain, with the rest obtained from reference TRBV7-3 and TRBJ2-5, is as follows: GAGVSQTPSNKVTEKGKYVELRCDPISGHTALYWYRQSLGQGPEFLIYFQGTGAADDSGLPNDRFFAVRPEGSVSTLKIQRTERGDSAVYLCASSPGSRDQETQYFGPGTRLLVL.

This clonotype was counted between two and nine times. This chain uses TRBV10-3 with TRBJ1-4, with TRBD1 matching 11 bases. Germline V gene data show CDR1 as ENHRY and CDR2 as SYGVKD. V dropped 10 bases and J dropped 7; count of bases not matched to a gene: 5. The CDR3 contains 13 residues. CDR3 DNA sequence: TGTGCCAGCGGACAGGGGGCGCGTGAAAAACTGTTTTTT. It is translated as CASGQGAREKLFF.

This clonotype was counted only a few times. V usage is TRBV3-1 and J usage is TRBJ1-1, with 7 bases aligning to TRBD1. This CDR3 is built from 13 residues. Germline lookup yields CDR1 LGHDT and CDR2 YNNKEL (reference sequence). The V segment lost 1 base and the J segment 8 bases; nucleotides outside the gene matches: 4. The CDR3 nucleotides are TGTGCCAGCAGCCAAGGGGCCAGGGGGGAAGCTTTCTTT. This sequence encodes CASSQGARGEAFF. The variable domain in full, with the rest retrieved from reference TRBV3-1 and TRBJ1-1, is DTAVSQTPKYLVTQMGNDKSIKCEQNLGHDTMYWYKQDSKKFLKIMFSYNNKELIINETVPNRFSPKSPDKAHLNLHINSLELGDSAVYFCASSQGARGEAFFGQGTRLTVV.

This clonotype was counted only a few times. The gene calls are TRBV27 and TRBJ2-7; D is unclear. This CDR3 contains 15 residues. The V and J ends lost 0 bases and 0 bases respectively, with 9 bases between them. Germline assignment: CDR1 MNHEY and CDR2 SMNVEV (reference sequence). CDR3 coding DNA: TGTGCCAGCAGTTTATCCCGGTCTAGCTCCTACGAGCAGTACTTC. Translating gives CASSLSRSSSYEQYF.

In this sample, this clonotype turned up many times. The rearrangement uses TRBV9 and TRBJ2-2; no reliable D call. The CDR3 has 16 residues. Trimming stripped 4 bases from V and 4 bases from J, with 17 bases between. Germline V gene sequence: CDR1 SGDLS, CDR2 YYNGEE. CDR3 loop: CASSLLATPVTGELFF. The CDR3 DNA sequence: TGTGCCAGCAGCCTGCTCGCCACTCCTGTCACCGGGGAGCTGTTTTTT.

Many counts were recorded for this clonotype. The chain joins TRBV11-2 to TRBJ2-2; D ambiguous. V gave up 6 bases and J gave up 3 bases, with 11 bases separating them. From germline, CDR1 is SGHAT and CDR2 FQNNGV. The CDR3 runs to 14 residues. CDR3 DNA sequence: TGTGCCAGCAGGCTTGGGTCCGACACCGGGGAGCTGTTTTTT. Residues: CASRLGSDTGELFF.

This rearrangement joins TRBV3-1 to TRBJ2-5; maybe TRBD1 (7 bases). Trimming pared 7 bases from V and 1 base from J, leaving 16 bases between. Germline values: CDR1 LGHDT, CDR2 YNNKEL (reference sequence). The CDR3 has 15 amino acids. The CDR3: CASTPGGGGQETQYF. For the CDR3, the DNA is TGTGCCAGCACCCCTGGAGGGGGCGGCCAAGAGACCCAGTACTTC.

This clonotype was seen at least ten times. V is TRBV6-1 and J is TRBJ2-3; the match to TRBD2 covers 9 bases. The CDR3 runs 14 residues. Looked up from germline, CDR1 is MNHNS and CDR2 is SASEGT. After removal of 6 bases from V and 1 base from J, the junction contained 2 bases not matched to a gene. As DNA, the CDR3 is TGTGCCAGCAGAGTAGCGGGGGGCACAGATACGCAGTATTTT. Its translation: CASRVAGGTDTQYF.

The table lists this clonotype with a few counts. The V and J genes are TRBV18 and TRBJ2-7, with 14 bases fitting TRBD2. Germline V gives CDR1 KGHSH, CDR2 LQKENI. This CDR3 comprises 16 residues. The V segment lost 6 bases and the J segment 5 bases; nucleotides outside the gene matches: 9. CDR3: CASSQGLAGAVNEQYF. The CDR3 DNA sequence: TGTGCCAGCTCTCAGGGACTAGCGGGAGCAGTCAACGAGCAGTACTTC. The complete variable domain, with remaining parts taken from reference TRBV18 and TRBJ2-7, reads NAGVMQNPRHLVRRRGQEARLRCSPMKGHSHVYWYRQLPEEGLKFMVYLQKENIIDESGMPKERFSAEFPKEGPSILRIQQVVRGDSAAYFCASSQGLAGAVNEQYFGPGTRLTVT.

There are many counts of this clonotype. The V gene is TRBV27, the J gene TRBJ1-6; D gene unclear. V dropped 9 bases and J dropped 0 bases, with 12 bases sitting between them. This CDR3 comprises 15 residues. The V gene's germline CDR1 is MNHEY and CDR2 SMNVEV (reference sequence). The DNA for the CDR3 is TGTGCCAGTAGCAACAGATACTCCTATAATTCACCCCTCCACTTT. This gives the protein CASSNRYSYNSPLHF.